A few counts support the clone carrying this T cell receptor (beta chain). Generated by immunoSEQ multiplex PCR, the TCRdb table keeps only in-frame clones and is missing some. The table has some 87,000 clones, 74% seen once. This CDR3 comprises 10 residues. The record originates from a study of CD8 T cell repertoires and HIV-1 epitope variants. The overall study: Twenty-five autologous and known Gag and Nef epitope variant peptides each stimulated T cells separately. Epitopes were three Gag families plus Nef HW9 and YT9.

The chain is built from TRBV21-1 and TRBJ1-2. TRBV21-1 corresponds to a pseudogene. This sequence was found in a male donor with HIV. The sequenced sample consisted of uncultured baseline CD8+ T cells from peripheral blood mononuclear cells (PBMCs). CDR3 DNA sequence: TGTGCCAGCAGCATGAGTGGCTACACCTTC. This codes for CASSMSGYTF.